A selection of T cell receptor beta chains follows, all from one sample in a study of blood T cell repertoires in COVID-19. Profiled with immunoSEQ multiplex PCR; TCRdb holds only in-frame clones, not every one. The sample yields roughly 67,000 clones, over 85% seen once. The sequencing sample was made of peripheral blood. The receptor set was obtained from a man between 65 and 79 years old with active COVID-19. The CDR3 runs from the conserved cysteine through the conserved F or W. D genes are given only for firm matches. Only part of the rows carry a size: once, few, many, or a class if the clone is expanded.

D	V	size	J	DNA	CDR3
-	TRBV5-1	once	TRBJ2-2	TGCGCCTCCCATGGGGGGGCCGCTAGCACCGGGGAGCTGTTTTTT	CASHGGAASTGELFF
-	TRBV3-1/TRBV3-2	once	TRBJ2-3	TGTGCCAGCAGCCCTACCGGGGGGCAAGATACGCAGTATTTT	CASSPTGGQDTQYF
-	TRBV12-3/TRBV12-4	-	TRBJ2-7	TGTGCCAGCAGTCCAGGGGTTTACGAGCAGTACTTC	CASSPGVYEQYF
TRBD2	TRBV19	-	TRBJ2-1	TGTGCCAGTAGCCGTCTGACGACTAGCGGGGGTGGGAATGAGCAGTTCTTC	CASSRLTTSGGGNEQFF
-	TRBV11-3	-	TRBJ2-1	TGTGCCAGCAGCTTAGTGTTTACAGGTTCGGAGAATGAGCAGTTCTTC	CASSLVFTGSENEQFF
TRBD1	TRBV6-5	-	TRBJ2-1	TGTGCCAGCAGTCGGGACAGGGGGCCCTACAATGAGCAGTTCTTC	CASSRDRGPYNEQFF
TRBD1	TRBV5-4	-	TRBJ2-7	TGTGCCAGCAGCTTTACAGGGGGTTCCCACGAGCAGTACTTC	CASSFTGGSHEQYF
TRBD1	TRBV10-3	-	TRBJ1-1	TGTGCCATCAGGGTACCCGAAACAGGGGGCAACACTGAAGCTTTCTTT	CAIRVPETGGNTEAFF
TRBD2	TRBV10-3	-	TRBJ2-3	TGTGCCATCAGTACACTAGCGGGGGGATACACAGATACGCAGTATTTT	CAISTLAGGYTDTQYF
-	TRBV19	-	TRBJ2-1	TGTGCCAGTAGGGAGCAGTCCGGGACAAGAAGTATCAGAGAGCAGTTCTTC	CASREQSGTRSIREQFF
-	TRBV5-1	-	TRBJ2-1	TGCGCCAGCAGCTTGGATACCTCTAGCTCCTACAATGAGCAGTTCTTC	CASSLDTSSSYNEQFF
TRBD1	TRBV3-1/TRBV3-2	-	TRBJ2-2	TGTGCCAGCAGCCGGACAGGGTCAGTCCCCGGGGAGCTGTTTTTT	CASSRTGSVPGELFF
-	TRBV2	-	TRBJ1-2	TGTGCCGGAAGAACAGGAGAAAACTATGGCTACACCTTC	CAGRTGENYGYTF
TRBD1	TRBV3-1/TRBV3-2	-	TRBJ1-6	TGTGCCAGCAGCCAAGACTGGACAGGGGTCAATTCACCCCTCCACTTT	CASSQDWTGVNSPLHF
-	TRBV6-5	-	TRBJ1-5	TGTGCCAGCAGGGCGAAGGGGAGCAATCAGCCCCAGCATTTT	CASRAKGSNQPQHF
TRBD1	TRBV19	-	TRBJ1-2	TGTGCCAGTAAACTGGGGCCGGGACAGGGTACCCCTAACTATGGCTACACCTTC	CASKLGPGQGTPNYGYTF
TRBD2	TRBV5-1	-	TRBJ2-3	TGCGCCAGCAGCTTGGATAGCGGGGGGAGCACAGATACGCAGTATTTT	CASSLDSGGSTDTQYF
-	TRBV4-1	-	TRBJ1-5	TGCGCCAGCAGCCAAAATCTGGGGACTGAAGCCAATCAGCCCCAGCATTTT	CASSQNLGTEANQPQHF
-	TRBV5-5	-	TRBJ1-3	TGTGCCAGCAGCTTGGTTTTTACGGGGATCTCTGGAAACACCATATATTTT	CASSLVFTGISGNTIYF
TRBD1	TRBV6-5	-	TRBJ1-4	TGTGCCAGCAGTCGACAGGGGGCAGCTAATGAAAAACTGTTTTTT	CASSRQGAANEKLFF
-	TRBV7-2	-	TRBJ1-2	TGTGCCAGCACCCCGGGAGGACCTTATGGCTACACCTTC	CASTPGGPYGYTF
-	TRBV9	once	TRBJ2-1	TGTGCCAGCAGCCCCGGGCTCGGCAGGGTTCTAAGCTCCTACAATGAGCAGTTCTTC	CASSPGLGRVLSSYNEQFF
-	TRBV6-1	-	TRBJ2-5	TGTGCCAGCAGTGAAGGGTGGCTAGCTGTCACCCAGTACTTC	CASSEGWLAVTQYF
TRBD1	TRBV4-1	-	TRBJ1-3	TGCGCCACTACTACCACAGGGGCTGGAAACACCATATATTTT	CATTTTGAGNTIYF
-	TRBV7-3	-	TRBJ1-6	TGTGCCAGCAGTTCTCAGGCTTTCAGGTCACCCCTCCACTTT	CASSSQAFRSPLHF
TRBD2	TRBV6-6	-	TRBJ2-1	TGTGCCAGCAGTTACTTACGGGGGGCCTACAATGAGCAGTTCTTC	CASSYLRGAYNEQFF
-	TRBV4-1	-	TRBJ2-1	TGCGCCAGCAGCCACCAGGGGCCCCGGAACAATGAGCAGTTCTTC	CASSHQGPRNNEQFF
TRBD1	TRBV19	-	TRBJ2-5	TGTGCCAGTAGTATCAGGGGGTGGCAAGAGACCCAGTACTTC	CASSIRGWQETQYF
TRBD1	TRBV5-6	-	TRBJ1-6	TGTGCCAGCAGCTTTTTTGACAGGGGGAATTCACCCCTCCACTTT	CASSFFDRGNSPLHF
TRBD1	TRBV5-1	-	TRBJ1-2	TGCGCCAGCAGCCCGGGACAGGCGATGGGCTACACCTTC	CASSPGQAMGYTF
-	TRBV9	-	TRBJ1-2	-	CASSVGQGATETF
-	TRBV21-1	-	TRBJ2-7	TGTGCCAGCATCCCGGGACAGGGTCGGGGCTACGAGCAGTACTTC	CASIPGQGRGYEQYF
-	TRBV6-5	-	TRBJ1-5	TGTGCCAGCAGCCACCTCACAGGCAACCAGCATTTT	CASSHLTGNQHF
TRBD2	TRBV7-2	-	TRBJ2-5	TGTGCCAGCAGCTTGGCGGGACTAGCTAAGGAGACCCAGTACTTC	CASSLAGLAKETQYF
-	TRBV3-1/TRBV3-2	-	TRBJ2-2	TGTGCCAGCAGCCAAGGGCGAGTAGCGGACCCTGGAGGGGAGCTGTTTTTT	CASSQGRVADPGGELFF
-	TRBV5-5	-	TRBJ2-3	TGTGCCAGCACCTTATTACTCACAGATACGCAGTATTTT	CASTLLLTDTQYF
-	TRBV13	-	TRBJ1-1	TGTGCCAGCAGCTTAGGTCAGATGAACACTGAAGCTTTCTTT	CASSLGQMNTEAFF
TRBD2	TRBV7-3	-	TRBJ2-3	TGTGCCAGCAGCTTAGGGGGACTAGCGGGAGATACGCAGTATTTT	CASSLGGLAGDTQYF
TRBD2	TRBV9	-	TRBJ2-3	TGTGCCAGCAGCGGGTCTAGCGGGGGGGCTACAGATACGCAGTATTTT	CASSGSSGGATDTQYF
-	TRBV6-6	-	TRBJ1-4	TGTGCCAGCAGTGGGGACTCTAGAGGGGAAAAACTGTTTTTT	CASSGDSRGEKLFF
TRBD1	TRBV5-4	-	TRBJ2-1	TGTGCCAGCAGCGCGTGGGACAGGGTCAGCAATGAGCAGTTCTTC	CASSAWDRVSNEQFF